The table lists the clone carrying this TCR beta chain with a few counts. This sample is drawn from a study of blood T cell repertoires in COVID-19. Across the study: Both acute and convalescent COVID-19 samples were obtained from the United States, Italy and Spain. Sample material is recorded as cDNA or gDNA derived from T cells, B-cell-depleted T cells, or PBMCs.

Germline V CDR1 and CDR2: MNHNS, SASEGT. This CDR3 comprises 18 residues. V shed 2 bases, J shed 3 bases, and the junction held 11 bases outside the gene matches. Repertoires were generated with immunoSEQ multiplex PCR, while TCRdb's copy carries only in-frame clones and drops some. The table lists about 200,000 clones, around 80% of them singletons, with 27% in the top ten. The sequencing sample was made of peripheral blood. V usage is TRBV6-1 and J usage is TRBJ2-2, with 8 positions matching TRBD1. The clonotype originates from a man aged 35-49 years with acute or convalescent COVID-19. In nucleotides, the CDR3 is TGTGCCAGCAGTGAACTCCTACAGGGGGGCGCGGACACCGGGGAGCTGTTTTTT. It yields the protein CASSELLQGGADTGELFF.